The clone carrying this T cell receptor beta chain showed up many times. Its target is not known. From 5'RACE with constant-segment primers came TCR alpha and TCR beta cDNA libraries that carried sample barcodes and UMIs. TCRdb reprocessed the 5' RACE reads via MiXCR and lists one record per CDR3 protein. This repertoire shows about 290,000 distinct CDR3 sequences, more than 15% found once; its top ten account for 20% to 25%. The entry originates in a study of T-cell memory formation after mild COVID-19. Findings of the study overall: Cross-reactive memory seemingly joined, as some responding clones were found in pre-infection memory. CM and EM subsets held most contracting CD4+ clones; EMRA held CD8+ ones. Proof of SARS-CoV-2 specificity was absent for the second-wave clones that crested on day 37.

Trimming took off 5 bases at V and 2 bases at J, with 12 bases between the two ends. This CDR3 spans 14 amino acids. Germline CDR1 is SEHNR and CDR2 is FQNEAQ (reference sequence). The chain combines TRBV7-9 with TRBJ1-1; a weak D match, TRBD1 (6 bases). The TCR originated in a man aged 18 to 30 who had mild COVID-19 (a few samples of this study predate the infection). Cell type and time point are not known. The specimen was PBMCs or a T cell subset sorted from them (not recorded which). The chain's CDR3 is CASSLQGGNTEAFF. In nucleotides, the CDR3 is TGTGCCAGCAGCCTACAGGGTGGAAACACTGAAGCTTTCTTT.